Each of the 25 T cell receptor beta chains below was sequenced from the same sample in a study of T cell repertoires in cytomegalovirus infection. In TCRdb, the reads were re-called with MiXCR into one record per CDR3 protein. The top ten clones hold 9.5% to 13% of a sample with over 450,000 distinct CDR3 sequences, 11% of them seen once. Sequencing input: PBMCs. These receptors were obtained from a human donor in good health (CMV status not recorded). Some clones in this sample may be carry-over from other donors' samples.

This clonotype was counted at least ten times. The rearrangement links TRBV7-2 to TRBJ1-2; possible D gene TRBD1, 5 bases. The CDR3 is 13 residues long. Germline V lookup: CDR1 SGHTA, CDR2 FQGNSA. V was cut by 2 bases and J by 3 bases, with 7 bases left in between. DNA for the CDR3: TGTGCCAGCAGCTTATCGACAGACTATGGCTACACCTTC. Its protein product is CASSLSTDYGYTF.

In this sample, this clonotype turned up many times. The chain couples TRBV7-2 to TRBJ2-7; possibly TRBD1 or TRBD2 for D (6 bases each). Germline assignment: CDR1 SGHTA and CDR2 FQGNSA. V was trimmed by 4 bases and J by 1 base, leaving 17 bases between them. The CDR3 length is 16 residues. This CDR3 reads CASSSLGGIHSYEQYF. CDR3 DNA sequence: TGTGCCAGCAGCTCCCTGGGGGGCATCCATTCCTACGAGCAGTACTTC.

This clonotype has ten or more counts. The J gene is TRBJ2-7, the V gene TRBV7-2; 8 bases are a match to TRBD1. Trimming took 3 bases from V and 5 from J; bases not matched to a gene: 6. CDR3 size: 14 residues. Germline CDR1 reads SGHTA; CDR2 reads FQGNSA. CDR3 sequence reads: CASSLTDRAHEQYF. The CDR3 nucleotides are TGTGCCAGCAGCTTGACGGACAGGGCGCACGAGCAGTACTTC.

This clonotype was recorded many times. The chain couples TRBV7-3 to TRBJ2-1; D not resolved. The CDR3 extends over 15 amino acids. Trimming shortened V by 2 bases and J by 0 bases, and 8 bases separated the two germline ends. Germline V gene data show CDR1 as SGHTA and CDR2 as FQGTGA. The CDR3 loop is CASSLDEFSYNEQFF. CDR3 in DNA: TGTGCCAGCAGCTTAGACGAGTTCTCCTACAATGAGCAGTTCTTC.

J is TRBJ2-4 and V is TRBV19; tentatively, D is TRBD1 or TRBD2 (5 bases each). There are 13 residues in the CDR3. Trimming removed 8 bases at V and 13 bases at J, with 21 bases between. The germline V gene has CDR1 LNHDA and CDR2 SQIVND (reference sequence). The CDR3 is CASSPPQSGHQYF. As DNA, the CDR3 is TGTGCCAGTTCCCCCCCCCAGAGCGGACACCAGTACTTC.

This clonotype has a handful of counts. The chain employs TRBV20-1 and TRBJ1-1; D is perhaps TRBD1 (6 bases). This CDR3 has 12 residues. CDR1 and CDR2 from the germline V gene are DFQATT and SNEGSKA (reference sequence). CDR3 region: CGRGHLNTEAFF. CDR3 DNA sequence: TGCGGTCGGGGACACCTGAACACTGAAGCTTTCTTT.

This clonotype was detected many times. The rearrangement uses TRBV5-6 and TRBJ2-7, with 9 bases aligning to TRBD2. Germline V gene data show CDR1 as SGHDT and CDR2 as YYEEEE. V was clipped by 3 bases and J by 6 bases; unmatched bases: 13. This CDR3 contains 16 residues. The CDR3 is CASSSTPSGRTIEQYF. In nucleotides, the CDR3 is TGTGCCAGCAGCTCCACTCCCAGCGGGAGGACCATCGAGCAGTACTTC. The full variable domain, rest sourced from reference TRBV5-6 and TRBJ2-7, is DAGVTQSPTHLIKTRGQQVTLRCSPKSGHDTVSWYQQALGQGPQFIFQYYEEEERQRGNFPDRFSGHQFPNYSSELNVNALLLGDSALYLCASSSTPSGRTIEQYFGPGTRLTVT.

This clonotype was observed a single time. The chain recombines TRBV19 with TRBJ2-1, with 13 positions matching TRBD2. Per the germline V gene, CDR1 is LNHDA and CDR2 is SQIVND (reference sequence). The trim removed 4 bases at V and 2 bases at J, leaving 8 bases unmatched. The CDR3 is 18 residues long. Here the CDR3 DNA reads TGTGCCAGTAGTACAGAGGGACTAGCGGGGCTACCCTACAATGAGCAGTTCTTC. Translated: CASSTEGLAGLPYNEQFF. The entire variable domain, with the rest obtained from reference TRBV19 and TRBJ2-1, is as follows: DGGITQSPKYLFRKEGQNVTLSCEQNLNHDAMYWYRQDPGQGLRLIYYSQIVNDFQKGDIAEGYSVSREKKESFPLTVTSAQKNPTAFYLCASSTEGLAGLPYNEQFFGPGTRLTVL.

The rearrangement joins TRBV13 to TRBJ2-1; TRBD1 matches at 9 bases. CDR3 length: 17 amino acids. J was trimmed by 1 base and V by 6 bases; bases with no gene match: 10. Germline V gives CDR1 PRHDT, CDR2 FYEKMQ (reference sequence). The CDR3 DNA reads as TGTGCCAGCAGTTTCCTCGGACAGGGGCCATCCTACAATGAGCAGTTCTTC. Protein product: CASSFLGQGPSYNEQFF.

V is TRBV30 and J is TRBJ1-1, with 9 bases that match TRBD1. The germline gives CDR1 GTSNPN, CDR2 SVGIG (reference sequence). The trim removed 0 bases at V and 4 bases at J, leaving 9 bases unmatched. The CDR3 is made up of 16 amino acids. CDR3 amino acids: CAWSVEGDRDFTEAFF. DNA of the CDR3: TGTGCCTGGAGTGTCGAAGGGGACAGGGACTTCACTGAAGCTTTCTTT.

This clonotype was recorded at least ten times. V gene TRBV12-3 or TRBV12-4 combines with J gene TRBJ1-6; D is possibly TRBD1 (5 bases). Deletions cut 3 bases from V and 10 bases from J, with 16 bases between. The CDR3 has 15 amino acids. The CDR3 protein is CASSFGGGVRSPLHF. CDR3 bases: TGTGCCAGCAGTTTTGGTGGGGGGGTACGATCACCCCTCCACTTT.

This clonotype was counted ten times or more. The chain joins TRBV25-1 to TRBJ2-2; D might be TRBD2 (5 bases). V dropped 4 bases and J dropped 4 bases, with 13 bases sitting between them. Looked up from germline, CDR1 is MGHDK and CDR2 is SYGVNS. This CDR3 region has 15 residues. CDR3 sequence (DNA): TGTGCCAGCAGTGCGGAGACGGGGATCACCGGGGAGCTGTTTTTT. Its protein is CASSAETGITGELFF.

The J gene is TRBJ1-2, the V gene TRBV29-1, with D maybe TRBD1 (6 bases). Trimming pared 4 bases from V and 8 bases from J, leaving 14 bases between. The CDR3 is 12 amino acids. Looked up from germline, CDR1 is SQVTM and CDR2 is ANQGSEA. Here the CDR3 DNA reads TGCAGCGTTGCGGGGGGGCAGGAGGGCTACACCTTC. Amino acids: CSVAGGQEGYTF.

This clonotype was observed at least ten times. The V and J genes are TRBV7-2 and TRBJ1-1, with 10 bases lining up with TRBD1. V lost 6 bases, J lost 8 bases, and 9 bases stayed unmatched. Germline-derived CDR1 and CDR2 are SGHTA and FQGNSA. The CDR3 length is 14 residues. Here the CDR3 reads CASRFPGQGGEAFF. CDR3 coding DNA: TGTGCCAGCAGATTTCCCGGACAGGGGGGCGAAGCTTTCTTT. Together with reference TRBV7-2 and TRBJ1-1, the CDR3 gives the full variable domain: GAGVSQSPSNKVTEKGKDVELRCDPISGHTALYWYRQSLGQGLEFLIYFQGNSAPDKSGLPSDRFSAERTGGSVSTLTIQRTQQEDSAVYLCASRFPGQGGEAFFGQGTRLTVV.

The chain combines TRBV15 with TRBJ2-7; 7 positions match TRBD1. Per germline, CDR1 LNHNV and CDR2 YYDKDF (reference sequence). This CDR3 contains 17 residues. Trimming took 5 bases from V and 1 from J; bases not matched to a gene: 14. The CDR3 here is CATSPLRQGQPSYEQYF. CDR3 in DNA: TGTGCCACCAGCCCATTGCGGCAGGGACAGCCTTCCTACGAGCAGTACTTC.

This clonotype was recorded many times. CDR3 amino acids: CASSLAGLAAGTQYF. Here the CDR3 DNA reads TGTGCCAGCAGCTTAGCGGGGCTCGCCGCGGGTACGCAGTATTTT. The chain is built from TRBV7-2 and TRBJ2-3; perhaps D is TRBD1 or TRBD2 (5 bases each). Between the trimmed V and J ends, which lost 0 bases and 8 bases, there was a span of 15 bases. CDR3 size: 15 residues. Per germline, CDR1 SGHTA and CDR2 FQGNSA.

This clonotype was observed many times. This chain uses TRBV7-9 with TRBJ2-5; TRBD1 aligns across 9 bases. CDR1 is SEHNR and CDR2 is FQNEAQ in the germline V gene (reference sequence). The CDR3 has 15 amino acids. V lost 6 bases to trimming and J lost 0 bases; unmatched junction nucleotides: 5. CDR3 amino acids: CASRGDRAYQETQYF. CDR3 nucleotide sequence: TGTGCCAGCAGGGGGGACAGGGCGTACCAAGAGACCCAGTACTTC.

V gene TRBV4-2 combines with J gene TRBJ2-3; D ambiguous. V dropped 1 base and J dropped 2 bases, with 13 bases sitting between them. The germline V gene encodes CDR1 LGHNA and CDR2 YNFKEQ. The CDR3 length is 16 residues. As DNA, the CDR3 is TGTGCCAGCAGCCAAGGTCTAAGGGCCCCCACAGATACGCAGTATTTT. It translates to CASSQGLRAPTDTQYF.

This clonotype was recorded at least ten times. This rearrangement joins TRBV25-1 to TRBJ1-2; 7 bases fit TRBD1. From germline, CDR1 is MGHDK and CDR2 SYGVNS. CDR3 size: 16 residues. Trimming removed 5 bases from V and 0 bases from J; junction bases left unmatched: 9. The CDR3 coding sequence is TGTGCCAGCAGTCGTGAGGGGGACAGCGCTAACTATGGCTACACCTTC. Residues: CASSREGDSANYGYTF.

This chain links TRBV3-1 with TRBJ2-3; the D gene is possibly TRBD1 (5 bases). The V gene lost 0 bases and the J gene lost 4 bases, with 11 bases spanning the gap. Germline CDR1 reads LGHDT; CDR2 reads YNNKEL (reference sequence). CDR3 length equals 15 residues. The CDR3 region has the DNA TGTGCCAGCAGCCAAGATGGGGCGACCGCAGATACGCAGTATTTT. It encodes CASSQDGATADTQYF.

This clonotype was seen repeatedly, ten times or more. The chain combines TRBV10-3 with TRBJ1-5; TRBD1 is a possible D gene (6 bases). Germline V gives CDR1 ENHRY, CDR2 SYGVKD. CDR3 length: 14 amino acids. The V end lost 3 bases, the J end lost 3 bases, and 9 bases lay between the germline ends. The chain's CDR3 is CAISENRANQPQHF. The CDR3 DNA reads TGTGCCATCAGTGAAAACAGGGCCAATCAGCCCCAGCATTTT.

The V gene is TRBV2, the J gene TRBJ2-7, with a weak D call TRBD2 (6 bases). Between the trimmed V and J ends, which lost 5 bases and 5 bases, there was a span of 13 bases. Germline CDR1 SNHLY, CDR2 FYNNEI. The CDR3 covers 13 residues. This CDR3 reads CASSSTRVHEQYF. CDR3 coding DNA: TGTGCCAGCAGTTCGACTAGGGTGCACGAGCAGTACTTC.

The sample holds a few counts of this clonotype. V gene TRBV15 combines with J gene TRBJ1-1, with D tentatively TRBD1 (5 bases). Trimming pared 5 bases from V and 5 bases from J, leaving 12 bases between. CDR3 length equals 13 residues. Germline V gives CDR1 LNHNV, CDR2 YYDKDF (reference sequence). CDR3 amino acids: CATSHRDYTEAFF. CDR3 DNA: TGTGCCACCAGCCACCGGGACTATACTGAAGCTTTCTTT.

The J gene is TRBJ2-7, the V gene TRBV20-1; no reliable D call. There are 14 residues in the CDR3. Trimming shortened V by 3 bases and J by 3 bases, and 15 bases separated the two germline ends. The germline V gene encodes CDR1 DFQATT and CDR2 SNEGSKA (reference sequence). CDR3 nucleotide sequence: TGCAGTGCTAGTGTTCTTAGCAGCCTCTACGAGCAGTACTTC. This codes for CSASVLSSLYEQYF.

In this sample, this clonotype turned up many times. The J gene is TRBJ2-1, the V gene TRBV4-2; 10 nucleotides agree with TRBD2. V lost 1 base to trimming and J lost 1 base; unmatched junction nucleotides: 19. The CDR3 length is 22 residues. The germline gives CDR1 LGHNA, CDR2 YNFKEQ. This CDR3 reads CASSQAEEGVVLAGASYNEQFF. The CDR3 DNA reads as TGTGCCAGCAGCCAAGCCGAGGAGGGGGTGGTGCTAGCGGGAGCGTCCTACAATGAGCAGTTCTTC.